Each of the 22 T cell receptor beta chains below was sequenced from the same sample in a study of blood T cell repertoires in COVID-19. The repertoire was sequenced with immunoSEQ multiplex PCR; TCRdb's copy has only in-frame clones and lacks some. The sample shows approximately 180,000 clones, approximately 85% of them seen only once. The sequenced sample was peripheral blood. The receptors were gathered from a man between 60 and 75 years old with acute or convalescent COVID-19.

In nucleotides, the CDR3 is TGTGCCAGCAGCTATTGGGACAGGTCCATTTCACCCCTCCACTTT. Protein: CASSYWDRSISPLHF. The V call is TRBV3-1 (or the pseudogene TRBV3-2), the J call TRBJ1-6, with 8 bases lining up with TRBD1. The CDR3 is 15 amino acids. Germline V gene sequence: CDR1 LGHDT, CDR2 YNNKEL (reference sequence). V gave up 5 bases and J gave up 9 bases; unmatched junction bases: 9.

The chain joins TRBV7-9 to TRBJ2-7, with 11 nucleotides matching TRBD2. After removal of 5 bases from V and 1 base from J, the junction contained 1 base not matched to a gene. Germline assignment: CDR1 SEHNR and CDR2 FQNEAQ (reference sequence). This CDR3 comprises 14 residues. The CDR3 reads CASSGTSGSYEQYF. In DNA form, the CDR3 reads TGTGCCAGCAGCGGGACTAGCGGATCCTACGAGCAGTACTTC. Combining the CDR3 with reference TRBV7-9 and TRBJ2-7 gives the whole variable domain DTGVSQNPRHKITKRGQNVTFRCDPISEHNRLYWYRQTLGQGPEFLTYFQNEAQLEKSRLLSDRFSAERPKGSFSTLEIQRTEQGDSAMYLCASSGTSGSYEQYFGPGTRLTVT.

The rearrangement uses TRBV7-9 and TRBJ2-2; 12 bases match TRBD1. Trimming removed 0 bases from V and 2 bases from J; junction bases left unmatched: 4. There are 18 residues in the CDR3. Germline V CDR1 and CDR2: SEHNR, FQNEAQ (reference sequence). This chain's CDR3 is CASSLAGTGGFNTGELFF. The CDR3 coding sequence is TGTGCCAGCAGCTTAGCCGGGACAGGGGGCTTTAACACCGGGGAGCTGTTTTTT.

CDR3 in amino acids: CASTRRQGLAGELFF. In nucleotides, the CDR3 is TGTGCCAGCACCCGACGTCAGGGGTTGGCCGGGGAGCTGTTTTTT. The V and J genes are TRBV6-5 and TRBJ2-2; tentative D call: TRBD1 (6 bases). The germline V gene encodes CDR1 MNHEY and CDR2 SVGAGI. CDR3 length equals 15 residues. Between the trimmed V and J ends, which lost 7 bases and 6 bases, there was a span of 18 bases.

Notes on this clone: Because the CDR3's place on the DNA is in doubt, the DNA is left out and the CDR3 is given as listed by TCRdb. The genes are TRBV25-1 and TRBJ2-7; no check of the table's D call, TRBD2, against the DNA was made. Germline lookup yields CDR1 MGHDK and CDR2 SYGVNS. The CDR3 sequence runs 17 residues, both termini included. This chain's CDR3 is CASSEFVASGSNLRRYF.

The CDR3 spells CASSLAGGYTESEQYF. The CDR3 DNA is TGCGCCAGCAGCTTGGCCGGCGGTTATACGGAGTCGGAGCAGTACTTC. This chain connects TRBV5-1 to TRBJ2-7; no clear D. The CDR3 loop spans 16 amino acids. The germline gives CDR1 SGHRS, CDR2 YFSETQ. V was shortened by 0 bases and J by 7 bases, with 20 bases between the two germline ends.

The chain has TRBV6-1 and TRBJ2-3; 7 bases align to TRBD2. Germline CDR1 and CDR2: MNHNS and SASEGT. Unmatched junction bases numbered 12, after V lost 3 bases and J lost 6 bases. This CDR3 contains 16 residues. CDR3 in amino acids: CASSDGSGGGSDTQYF. The CDR3 region has the DNA TGTGCCAGCAGTGACGGGTCGGGAGGCGGTTCGGATACGCAGTATTTT.

This chain joins TRBV3-1 (or the pseudogene TRBV3-2) and TRBJ2-1; D might be TRBD2 (5 bases). The CDR3 has 12 residues. V gave up 4 bases and J gave up 10 bases, with 11 bases separating them. The germline gives CDR1 LGHDT, CDR2 YNNKEL (reference sequence). CDR3 region: CASSPRVAEQFF. CDR3 DNA sequence: TGTGCCAGCAGCCCCCGGGTAGCGGAGCAGTTCTTC.

On this clone itself: Other DNA sequences in the sample encode the same CDR3. V usage is TRBV28 and J usage is TRBJ1-6; 10 nucleotides agree with TRBD1. J lost 9 bases, V lost 6 bases, and 5 bases had no gene match. CDR3 length: 14 amino acids. Germline CDR1 MDHEN, CDR2 SYDVKM. CDR3 sequence: CASSLGTGVSPLHF. The CDR3 coding sequence is TGTGCCAGCAGCCTGGGGACAGGGGTTTCACCCCTCCACTTT.

The rearrangement joins TRBV11-2 to TRBJ2-3, with a weak D call TRBD2 (5 bases). Between the trimmed V and J ends, which lost 1 base and 10 bases, there was a span of 12 bases. Looked up from germline, CDR1 is SGHAT and CDR2 is FQNNGV. The CDR3 length is 13 residues. CDR3 loop: CASSLAGYRAQYF. For the CDR3, the DNA is TGTGCCAGCAGCTTAGCGGGGTATCGAGCGCAGTATTTT.

The rearrangement uses TRBV2 and TRBJ2-2, with a possible D match to TRBD2 (6 bases). Germline V gene lookup returns CDR1 SNHLY and CDR2 FYNNEI. The CDR3 totals 14 residues. Trimming shortened V by 5 bases and J by 3 bases, and 10 bases separated the two germline ends. This chain's CDR3 is CASSLEGDTGELFF. The CDR3 bases are TGTGCCAGCAGTTTGGAGGGTGACACCGGGGAGCTGTTTTTT.

The J gene is TRBJ1-6, the V gene TRBV19, with D perhaps TRBD1 (5 bases). Per the germline V gene, CDR1 is LNHDA and CDR2 is SQIVND (reference sequence). The CDR3 has 18 residues. The V end was cut by 2 bases, the J end by 0 bases, with 14 bases between. For the CDR3, the DNA is TGTGCCAGTAGTATACGGCGGGACGCTTCCTCCTATAATTCACCCCTCCACTTT. Amino acids: CASSIRRDASSYNSPLHF.

The sample holds one count of this clone. The chain couples TRBV9 to TRBJ2-3, with TRBD2 matching over 7 bases. The CDR3 totals 16 residues. The V gene end was trimmed by 0 bases and the J gene end by 4 bases; junction bases not matched to a gene: 8. Germline V gene data show CDR1 as SGDLS and CDR2 as YYNGEE. CDR3 sequence: CASSVEGLAESDTQYF. For the CDR3, the DNA is TGTGCCAGCAGCGTAGAGGGGCTAGCGGAATCAGATACGCAGTATTTT.

The chain joins TRBV19 to TRBJ2-2; 7 bases map to TRBD1. This CDR3 comprises 15 residues. J was trimmed by 6 bases and V by 5 bases; bases with no gene match: 9. Germline V gene lookup returns CDR1 LNHDA and CDR2 SQIVND (reference sequence). Written as DNA, the CDR3 is TGTGCCAGTAGTCACAGGGGTAGGGCCGCCGGGGAGCTGTTTTTT. Protein product: CASSHRGRAAGELFF.

This chain connects TRBV24-1 to TRBJ2-1; D perhaps matches TRBD2 (6 bases). Trimming stripped 3 bases from V and 0 bases from J, with 11 bases between. This CDR3 spans 16 amino acids. Germline V gene lookup returns CDR1 KGHDR and CDR2 SFDVKD. The DNA of the CDR3 is TGTGCCACCAGTGATAGGGCGGGGAGCTCCTACAATGAGCAGTTCTTC. Amino acid sequence: CATSDRAGSSYNEQFF.

This chain joins TRBV4-1 and TRBJ1-3; D unresolved. Trimming shortened V by 4 bases and J by 2 bases, and 12 bases separated the two germline ends. CDR1 and CDR2 from the germline V gene are MGHRA and YSYEKL. This CDR3 is 15 amino acids long. CDR3 loop: CASSPPPEPGNTIYF. In DNA form, the CDR3 reads TGCGCCAGCAGCCCGCCCCCCGAGCCTGGAAACACCATATATTTT.

J is TRBJ1-1 and V is TRBV10-3, with 11 bases matching TRBD1. The CDR3 loop spans 14 amino acids. The germline V gene has CDR1 ENHRY and CDR2 SYGVKD. The V and J ends lost 5 bases and 5 bases, in that order; junction bases with no gene match: 4. The CDR3 region is CAISSGQGATEAFF. CDR3 coding DNA: TGTGCCATCAGTTCCGGACAGGGGGCGACTGAAGCTTTCTTT.

Concerning this clone: Other DNA variants within this sample encode the same CDR3. V and J are TRBV18 and TRBJ2-7, with 7 bases matching TRBD1. With V trimmed by 3 bases and J by 0 bases, 2 bases remained unmatched. The CDR3 runs 14 residues. The germline V gene encodes CDR1 KGHSH and CDR2 LQKENI. The CDR3 is CASSPDRSSYEQYF. The CDR3 DNA is TGTGCCAGCTCACCGGACAGGAGCTCCTACGAGCAGTACTTC.

This clone was counted only a few times. DNA of the CDR3: TGTGCCAGTAGCGGACAGGGCCAGTCATATGGGGCCAACGTCCTGACTTTC. Its protein product is CASSGQGQSYGANVLTF. V and J are TRBV19 and TRBJ2-6; 8 bases fit TRBD1. The CDR3 totals 17 residues. The trim removed 6 bases at V and 3 bases at J, leaving 10 bases unmatched. CDR1 is LNHDA, CDR2 SQIVND, per germline (reference sequence). Based on the CDR3 plus reference TRBV19 and TRBJ2-6, the full variable domain is DGGITQSPKYLFRKEGQNVTLSCEQNLNHDAMYWYRQDPGQGLRLIYYSQIVNDFQKGDIAEGYSVSREKKESFPLTVTSAQKNPTAFYLCASSGQGQSYGANVLTFGAGSRLTVL.

This sequence joins TRBV28 and TRBJ1-2, with a tentative D call TRBD1 (6 bases). The CDR3 length is 15 residues. V gave up 6 bases and J gave up 5 bases, with 19 bases separating them. In germline, CDR1 is MDHEN, CDR2 SYDVKM. CDR3 DNA: TGTGCCAGCAGGAAGGGGGGGGGCTCGCCTTATGGCTACACCTTC. Protein sequence: CASRKGGGSPYGYTF.

The V call is TRBV28, the J call TRBJ1-6, with D possibly matching TRBD1 (6 bases). This CDR3 contains 17 residues. Per the germline V gene, CDR1 is MDHEN and CDR2 is SYDVKM. Trimming cost V 10 bases and J 7 bases, with 26 bases left between them. The CDR3 is CATLSPPTGGGNSPLHF. Written as DNA, the CDR3 is TGTGCCACCTTATCCCCTCCAACGGGGGGGGGCAATTCACCCCTCCACTTT.

This rearrangement joins TRBV6-5 to TRBJ1-1; 9 nucleotides match TRBD1. The ends lost 7 bases at V and 5 bases at J; junction bases unmatched: 8. Germline V gene sequence: CDR1 MNHEY, CDR2 SVGAGI. CDR3 size: 14 residues. CDR3 residues: CASTLGQGGTEAFF. The CDR3 DNA reads as TGTGCCAGCACCTTGGGACAGGGCGGAACTGAAGCTTTCTTT.